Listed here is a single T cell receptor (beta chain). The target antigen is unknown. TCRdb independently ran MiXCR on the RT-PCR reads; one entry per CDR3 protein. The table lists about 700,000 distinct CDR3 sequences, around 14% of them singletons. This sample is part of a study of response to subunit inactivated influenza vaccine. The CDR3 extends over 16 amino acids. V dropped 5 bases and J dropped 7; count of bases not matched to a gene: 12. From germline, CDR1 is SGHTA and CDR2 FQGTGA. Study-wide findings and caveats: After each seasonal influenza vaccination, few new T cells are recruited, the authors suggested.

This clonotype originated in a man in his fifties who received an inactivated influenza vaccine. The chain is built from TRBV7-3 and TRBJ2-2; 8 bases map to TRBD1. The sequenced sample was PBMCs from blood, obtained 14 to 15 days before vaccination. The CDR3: CASSQPGTGGIGELFF. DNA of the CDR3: TGTGCCAGCAGCCAGCCCGGGACAGGAGGAATCGGGGAGCTGTTTTTT.